This is a list of T cell receptor beta chains from one sample in a study of shared clonotypes between healthy human individuals. Here immunoSEQ multiplex PCR was the method, and the copy in TCRdb shows in-frame clones only, minus some. The table includes 2 million to 2.5 million clones, just under 95% detected once. The source material was naive CD8+ T cells sorted from blood. The receptors originated from a man between 18 and 35 years old in good health. Each CDR3 is given with its conserved first and last residue. Each record gives: V gene, CDR3 length, J gene, clone size, D gene, CDR3 DNA, CDR3 protein. D genes are given only for firm matches. Clone size appears in some rows only: once, few, many, or a class for an expanded clone.

TRBV5-1,18,TRBJ2-2,-,TRBD2,TGCGCCAGCAGCCGGACGGGACTAGCGGGAGCAAGGGGCGGGGAGCTGTTTTTT,CASSRTGLAGARGGELFF
TRBV6-5,15,TRBJ2-7,once,TRBD1,TGTGCCAGCAGTTCCGGACAGGGGGCGGGTTACGAGCAGTACTTC,CASSSGQGAGYEQYF
TRBV6-1,15,TRBJ2-7,once,TRBD2,TGTGCCAGCAGTGAAACGGGACTAGCGGGAGACGAGCAGTACTTC,CASSETGLAGDEQYF
TRBV7-9,18,TRBJ1-3,-,-,TGTGCCAGCAGCTTAGATTTACAGGGAGGTTTGGCTGGAAACACCATATATTTT,CASSLDLQGGLAGNTIYF
TRBV9,14,TRBJ1-2,-,-,TGTGCCAGCAGCGTAGGGACACGCGGCTATGGCTACACCTTC,CASSVGTRGYGYTF
TRBV4-1,13,TRBJ2-5,-,TRBD1,TGCGCCAGCAGTCGGGACAGGGAAGAGACCCAGTACTTC,CASSRDREETQYF
TRBV27,17,TRBJ2-3,-,-,TGTGCCAGCAGTTTAAACCCCGTGTCTGGACACCCAGATACGCAGTATTTT,CASSLNPVSGHPDTQYF
TRBV10-2,14,TRBJ2-5,-,-,TGCGCCAGCAGTGAGTCTTCGGGGACTGAGACCCAGTACTTC,CASSESSGTETQYF
TRBV2,12,TRBJ2-7,-,-,TGTGCCAGCGAAGGAGTTGGGGACGAGCAGTACTTC,CASEGVGDEQYF
TRBV6-6,13,TRBJ2-5,-,-,TGTGCCAGCAACGGGGGACATTGGGAGACCCAGTACTTC,CASNGGHWETQYF
TRBV10-3,17,TRBJ2-1,-,TRBD2,TGTGCCATCAGTGAGTCGGAGAGCGGGAGTGTTGTCGATGAGCAGTTCTTC,CAISESESGSVVDEQFF
TRBV4-1,15,TRBJ2-3,-,-,TGCGCCAGCAGCCAACCCTGGGTTTCCGGAGATACGCAGTATTTT,CASSQPWVSGDTQYF
TRBV27,15,TRBJ2-1,once,TRBD2,TGTGCCAGCAGTTCCGGGACTAGCGGGACAAATGAGCAGTTCTTC,CASSSGTSGTNEQFF
TRBV27,14,TRBJ1-2,-,TRBD1,TGTGCCAGCAGAACCGGGACAGGGACCTATGGCTACACCTTC,CASRTGTGTYGYTF
TRBV9,12,TRBJ2-1,-,-,TGTGCCAGCAGCGTAGGGGAAGGGGAGCAGTTCTTC,CASSVGEGEQFF
TRBV4-3,16,TRBJ2-7,-,-,TGCGCCAGCAGCCAAGAGGGCGGCAAGGGCCGCTACGAGCAGTACTTC,CASSQEGGKGRYEQYF
TRBV6-5,15,TRBJ2-2,-,TRBD2,TGTGCCAGCAGTCACCTAGCGGGAGCCACCGGGGAGCTGTTTTTT,CASSHLAGATGELFF
TRBV27,12,TRBJ2-5,-,TRBD1,TGTGCCAGTGGGACAGGGTATATGACCCAGTACTTC,CASGTGYMTQYF
TRBV4-1,14,TRBJ2-7,-,TRBD1,TGCGCCAGCAGTCAGACAGGGGGCTCGTACGAGCAGTACTTC,CASSQTGGSYEQYF
TRBV15,17,TRBJ1-4,-,-,TGTGCCACCAGCAGAGATGGTGGTATGGCAACTAATGAAAAACTGTTTTTT,CATSRDGGMATNEKLFF
TRBV4-3,14,TRBJ2-7,-,TRBD1,TGCGCCAGCAGCCCAGGACAGGGGACCTACGAGCAGTACTTC,CASSPGQGTYEQYF
TRBV2,13,TRBJ2-5,-,-,TGTGCCGGGCTGGGTGTGTTGCACGAGACCCAGTACTTC,CAGLGVLHETQYF
TRBV5-1,15,TRBJ1-1,-,-,TGCGCCAGCAGTCTCGGGGAGGGTTGGGGCACTGAAGCTTTCTTT,CASSLGEGWGTEAFF
TRBV23-1,18,TRBJ2-5,-,-,TGCGCCAGCAGTCCACCCCCCCGGAGGGTCGATCTGCAAGAGACCCAGTACTTC,CASSPPPRRVDLQETQYF
TRBV27,13,TRBJ1-2,once,-,TGTGCCAGCAGTTCATACGCTAACTATGGCTACACCTTC,CASSSYANYGYTF
TRBV18,11,TRBJ2-1,-,-,TGTGCCAGCTCACCAGGTAATGAGCAGTTCTTC,CASSPGNEQFF